The T cell receptor (beta chain) described here comes from a study of identical twins (dated by TCRdb to the mid-2010s). Regarding the study in general: TCR alpha and beta repertoires from monozygotic twins, unrelated adults of various ages and cord blood were deep-sequenced to test whether fetal clonotypes persist. To rule out contamination, replicate twin experiments were performed at different times with different library preparation protocols.

Receptor libraries were prepared by 5' RACE. The instrument was an Illumina HiSeq 2000. Template switching added a universal primer binding site, and the final cDNA carried a unique molecular identifier that allowed TCR cDNA molecules to be counted accurately. Specific primers in the conserved constant-segment region were used to synthesize first-strand cDNA for the TCR alpha and beta chains. Each cDNA library was double barcoded, with a SMART-Mk sample barcode plus Illumina barcodes, to control for contamination. TruSeq adapter sequences, together with Illumina sample barcodes, were added in two successive PCR steps. The TCR alpha and beta cDNA libraries were sequenced on the Illumina HiSeq platform using custom primers. As for the original processing: MiGEC processed the raw reads to extract unique molecular identifiers, while MiXCR was used to determine the CDR3 positions. For each individual, recombination models were inferred using an EM algorithm with the repgenHMM and IGoR tools. Shared clonotypes were analyzed with the tcR package in R, and sharing was normalized by the product of cloneset sizes. Out-of-frame nonproductive sequences were analyzed to study raw recombination free of thymic and clonal selection effects. In-frame beta chains were kept once TCRdb had trimmed the public reads at Q25 with fastp and called clones with MiXCR. Entries that share a CDR3 protein sequence are merged under the most common genes and DNA. It is TCRdb's table, rather than the study itself, that gives the V and J calls and clone size. The sample yields about 470,000 distinct CDR3 sequences; roughly a quarter were counted once. Of the sample, roughly 2.8% falls within the top ten clones.

The CDR3 measures 17 amino acids from cysteine to phenylalanine. The CDR3 DNA has 51 bases and is translated from base 1. V is trimmed back by 5 bases and J by 0 bases, and the junction contains 10 bases that no gene match accounts for. The investigation overall reported the following: Invariant T cells such as MAIT and iNKT could partly confound zero-insertion analyses, though diverse VJ usage argued against this for most clonotypes. Because the same donors could not be followed over many years, the conclusions depended on cross-sectional statistical analysis. A weaker excess of twin sharing was found in beta out-of-frame sequences because the signal-to-noise ratio was lowered by fewer shared sequences. In monozygotic twins, recombination models systematically underestimated out-of-frame TCR alpha sharing, but the models matched the sharing seen between unrelated individuals. Compared with coincidental sharing between unrelated individuals, out-of-frame TCR alpha sequences shared between twins had an excess of sequences with low generation probability. Fewer insertions were carried by abundant cord blood beta clonotypes; a weaker similar trend was observed in young adult naive repertoires, while no such trend was observed in memory repertoires.

With respect to this clonotype: It has no known antigen specificity. Per-nucleotide qualities are absent, and no much larger clonotype sits a single base away.

Every donor was a healthy Caucasian. The twin cohort consisted of three pairs of female monozygotic twins, all aged about 18 to 30 years. CD4+ and CD8+ T cell populations were isolated with positive isolation kits from Invitrogen. The data were also submitted as part of a second study, on T cells expressing NK-cell markers. From the second report: In sorted CD3+CD56+NKG2C+, CD3+CD56+NKG2C- and CD3+CD56-NKG2C+ T-cell subsets from about eight donors, TCR beta-chain repertoires were profiled. Seven of the eight sequenced donors were HCMV-seropositive and one was HCMV-seronegative. To restrict sorting to alphabetaTCR-expressing T cells, an anti-gammadeltaTCR antibody was added in several experiments. In over five donors, the dominant CD3+CD56+NKG2C+ clonotypes were among the top 10 CD8+ clonotypes and accounted for about 1.0-7.5% of CD8+ T cells. Those dominant clonotypes were again the most abundant among CD3+CD56-NKG2C+ cells in a few donors, at about 28.3-65%. Whether the expanded NKG2C-expressing T cell clones were specific for HCMV antigens remained unclear. All eight donors whose samples were sequenced were randomly selected healthy volunteers, three of them men and five women. HCMV serostatus was determined by detecting HCMV-specific IgG in serum with a commercial ELISA kit. MIGEC handled demultiplexing of the reads and grouping by UMI, while MiTCR was used to assemble and quantify clonotypes. To exclude erroneous sequences, any TCR cDNA sequence not supported by at least two reads was discarded. The tcR package was used for downstream repertoire analysis, and clonotypes were matched across fractions by CDR3 nucleotide sequence plus V segment. VDJmatch was used to annotate antigen specificity against VDJdb, with one amino acid substitution allowed in CDR3.

The chain is assembled from TRBV12-3 or TRBV12-4 and TRBJ1-5, and 7 bases in between align with TRBD1. The material sequenced was CD4+ T cells sorted from blood. The TCR originated in a woman aged 18-29 years in good health. The CDR3 protein is CASSPLQGSGSNQPQHF. In nucleotide form, the sequence is TGTGCCAGCAGTCCTCTACAGGGGAGCGGTAGCAATCAGCCCCAGCATTTT.